The 6 T cell receptor beta chains in this list originate from one sample, sequenced in a study of Graves' ophthalmopathy and Graves' hyperthyroidism. Amplification of TCR beta CDR3 regions used RNA transcripts. The workflow started with a first-round RT-PCR run with HTBI primers and then moved on to a second-round multiplex PCR. TCRdb passed the multiplex PCR reads through MiXCR, listing each CDR3 protein once. The table lists approximately 640,000 distinct CDR3 sequences, 35% to 45% of them singletons. Sequenced sample: peripheral blood. The receptors derive from an adult man with Graves' ophthalmopathy.

The J gene is TRBJ2-3, the V gene TRBV10-3; unclear D gene. Germline CDR1 reads ENHRY; CDR2 reads SYGVKD. The length of the CDR3 is 12 residues. Trimming pared 10 bases from V and 6 bases from J, leaving 14 bases between. The CDR3 here is CASSAAPDTQYF. In nucleotides, the CDR3 is TGTGCCAGCTCGGCAGCCCCGGATACGCAGTATTTT.

This clonotype was counted only a few times. The rearrangement uses TRBV20-1 and TRBJ2-7; 10 bases are a match to TRBD2. V dropped 5 bases and J dropped 3; count of bases not matched to a gene: 13. The CDR3 runs 16 residues. Germline V gives CDR1 DFQATT, CDR2 SNEGSKA (reference sequence). CDR3 amino acids: CSAETYLAGGRYEQYF. DNA of the CDR3: TGCAGTGCTGAGACTTATTTAGCGGGAGGCCGCTACGAGCAGTACTTC.

The CDR3 loop is CAISLRGDTF. CDR3 nucleotide sequence: TGTGCCATCTCACTTCGGGGAGACACCTTC. This sequence joins TRBV10-3 and TRBJ1-2; D is unclear. Germline V gene sequence: CDR1 ENHRY, CDR2 SYGVKD. The CDR3 covers 10 residues. V was clipped by 8 bases and J by 12 bases, with 13 bases between them.

This clonotype was observed many times. The chain joins TRBV2 to TRBJ2-7; D not resolved. Germline CDR1 is SNHLY and CDR2 is FYNNEI. This CDR3 comprises 14 residues. V lost 6 bases and J 0 bases, leaving 12 bases between the germline ends. In nucleotides, the CDR3 is TGTGCCAGCAGGGACGGCTCGAGCTCCTACGAGCAGTACTTC. Protein: CASRDGSSSYEQYF.

Turning to this clonotype: A clone one base away is much larger, so this may be a read error. Here the CDR3 omits its conserved ending phenylalanine or tryptophan, so a read error is the likely source. DNA for the CDR3: TGTGCCAGCAGCTTCCCTAGTATACAAGAGACCCAGTACGTC. It encodes CASSFPSIQETQYV. The chain recombines TRBV7-3 with TRBJ2-5; unclear D gene. The V end was cut by 3 bases, the J end by 2 bases, with 10 bases between. In germline, CDR1 is SGHTA, CDR2 FQGTGA. This CDR3 region has 14 residues.

This rearrangement joins TRBV4-2 to TRBJ1-5; D ambiguous. V was shortened by 2 bases and J by 7 bases, with 12 bases between the two germline ends. This CDR3 is built from 14 residues. The germline CDR1 and CDR2 sequences are LGHNA and YNFKEQ. The chain's CDR3 is CASSQSPAGQPQHF. As DNA, the CDR3 is TGTGCCAGCAGCCAAAGCCCCGCCGGGCAGCCCCAGCATTTT.